The T cell receptor beta chain under discussion was sequenced for a study of blood T cell repertoires in COVID-19. The overall study: PBMCs, B-cell-depleted T cells, or T cells were the source of the cDNA or gDNA that made up the material.

Original handling: Reference gene primer amplification in the assay estimated nucleated cell counts. The method was immunoSEQ multiplex PCR; TCRdb's version includes in-frame clones alone and lacks a portion of them. V, J and clone size were drawn from that table, and D and trimming were deduced from the DNA. The profile shows some 230,000 clones, roughly 90% of them singletons. The sequenced sample consisted of peripheral blood. This receptor was taken from a man in his thirties or forties who had recovered from COVID-19.

CDR3 residues: CASNQLAGLAKNIQYF. CDR3 DNA: TGTGCCAGTAATCAACTAGCGGGTTTAGCCAAAAACATTCAGTACTTC. The chain carries TRBV19 and TRBJ2-4, with TRBD2 matching 9 bases. The CDR3 spans 16 residues. The V and J ends lost 7 bases and 0 bases, in that order; junction bases with no gene match: 7. CDR1 and CDR2 (germline): LNHDA, SQIVND (reference sequence).